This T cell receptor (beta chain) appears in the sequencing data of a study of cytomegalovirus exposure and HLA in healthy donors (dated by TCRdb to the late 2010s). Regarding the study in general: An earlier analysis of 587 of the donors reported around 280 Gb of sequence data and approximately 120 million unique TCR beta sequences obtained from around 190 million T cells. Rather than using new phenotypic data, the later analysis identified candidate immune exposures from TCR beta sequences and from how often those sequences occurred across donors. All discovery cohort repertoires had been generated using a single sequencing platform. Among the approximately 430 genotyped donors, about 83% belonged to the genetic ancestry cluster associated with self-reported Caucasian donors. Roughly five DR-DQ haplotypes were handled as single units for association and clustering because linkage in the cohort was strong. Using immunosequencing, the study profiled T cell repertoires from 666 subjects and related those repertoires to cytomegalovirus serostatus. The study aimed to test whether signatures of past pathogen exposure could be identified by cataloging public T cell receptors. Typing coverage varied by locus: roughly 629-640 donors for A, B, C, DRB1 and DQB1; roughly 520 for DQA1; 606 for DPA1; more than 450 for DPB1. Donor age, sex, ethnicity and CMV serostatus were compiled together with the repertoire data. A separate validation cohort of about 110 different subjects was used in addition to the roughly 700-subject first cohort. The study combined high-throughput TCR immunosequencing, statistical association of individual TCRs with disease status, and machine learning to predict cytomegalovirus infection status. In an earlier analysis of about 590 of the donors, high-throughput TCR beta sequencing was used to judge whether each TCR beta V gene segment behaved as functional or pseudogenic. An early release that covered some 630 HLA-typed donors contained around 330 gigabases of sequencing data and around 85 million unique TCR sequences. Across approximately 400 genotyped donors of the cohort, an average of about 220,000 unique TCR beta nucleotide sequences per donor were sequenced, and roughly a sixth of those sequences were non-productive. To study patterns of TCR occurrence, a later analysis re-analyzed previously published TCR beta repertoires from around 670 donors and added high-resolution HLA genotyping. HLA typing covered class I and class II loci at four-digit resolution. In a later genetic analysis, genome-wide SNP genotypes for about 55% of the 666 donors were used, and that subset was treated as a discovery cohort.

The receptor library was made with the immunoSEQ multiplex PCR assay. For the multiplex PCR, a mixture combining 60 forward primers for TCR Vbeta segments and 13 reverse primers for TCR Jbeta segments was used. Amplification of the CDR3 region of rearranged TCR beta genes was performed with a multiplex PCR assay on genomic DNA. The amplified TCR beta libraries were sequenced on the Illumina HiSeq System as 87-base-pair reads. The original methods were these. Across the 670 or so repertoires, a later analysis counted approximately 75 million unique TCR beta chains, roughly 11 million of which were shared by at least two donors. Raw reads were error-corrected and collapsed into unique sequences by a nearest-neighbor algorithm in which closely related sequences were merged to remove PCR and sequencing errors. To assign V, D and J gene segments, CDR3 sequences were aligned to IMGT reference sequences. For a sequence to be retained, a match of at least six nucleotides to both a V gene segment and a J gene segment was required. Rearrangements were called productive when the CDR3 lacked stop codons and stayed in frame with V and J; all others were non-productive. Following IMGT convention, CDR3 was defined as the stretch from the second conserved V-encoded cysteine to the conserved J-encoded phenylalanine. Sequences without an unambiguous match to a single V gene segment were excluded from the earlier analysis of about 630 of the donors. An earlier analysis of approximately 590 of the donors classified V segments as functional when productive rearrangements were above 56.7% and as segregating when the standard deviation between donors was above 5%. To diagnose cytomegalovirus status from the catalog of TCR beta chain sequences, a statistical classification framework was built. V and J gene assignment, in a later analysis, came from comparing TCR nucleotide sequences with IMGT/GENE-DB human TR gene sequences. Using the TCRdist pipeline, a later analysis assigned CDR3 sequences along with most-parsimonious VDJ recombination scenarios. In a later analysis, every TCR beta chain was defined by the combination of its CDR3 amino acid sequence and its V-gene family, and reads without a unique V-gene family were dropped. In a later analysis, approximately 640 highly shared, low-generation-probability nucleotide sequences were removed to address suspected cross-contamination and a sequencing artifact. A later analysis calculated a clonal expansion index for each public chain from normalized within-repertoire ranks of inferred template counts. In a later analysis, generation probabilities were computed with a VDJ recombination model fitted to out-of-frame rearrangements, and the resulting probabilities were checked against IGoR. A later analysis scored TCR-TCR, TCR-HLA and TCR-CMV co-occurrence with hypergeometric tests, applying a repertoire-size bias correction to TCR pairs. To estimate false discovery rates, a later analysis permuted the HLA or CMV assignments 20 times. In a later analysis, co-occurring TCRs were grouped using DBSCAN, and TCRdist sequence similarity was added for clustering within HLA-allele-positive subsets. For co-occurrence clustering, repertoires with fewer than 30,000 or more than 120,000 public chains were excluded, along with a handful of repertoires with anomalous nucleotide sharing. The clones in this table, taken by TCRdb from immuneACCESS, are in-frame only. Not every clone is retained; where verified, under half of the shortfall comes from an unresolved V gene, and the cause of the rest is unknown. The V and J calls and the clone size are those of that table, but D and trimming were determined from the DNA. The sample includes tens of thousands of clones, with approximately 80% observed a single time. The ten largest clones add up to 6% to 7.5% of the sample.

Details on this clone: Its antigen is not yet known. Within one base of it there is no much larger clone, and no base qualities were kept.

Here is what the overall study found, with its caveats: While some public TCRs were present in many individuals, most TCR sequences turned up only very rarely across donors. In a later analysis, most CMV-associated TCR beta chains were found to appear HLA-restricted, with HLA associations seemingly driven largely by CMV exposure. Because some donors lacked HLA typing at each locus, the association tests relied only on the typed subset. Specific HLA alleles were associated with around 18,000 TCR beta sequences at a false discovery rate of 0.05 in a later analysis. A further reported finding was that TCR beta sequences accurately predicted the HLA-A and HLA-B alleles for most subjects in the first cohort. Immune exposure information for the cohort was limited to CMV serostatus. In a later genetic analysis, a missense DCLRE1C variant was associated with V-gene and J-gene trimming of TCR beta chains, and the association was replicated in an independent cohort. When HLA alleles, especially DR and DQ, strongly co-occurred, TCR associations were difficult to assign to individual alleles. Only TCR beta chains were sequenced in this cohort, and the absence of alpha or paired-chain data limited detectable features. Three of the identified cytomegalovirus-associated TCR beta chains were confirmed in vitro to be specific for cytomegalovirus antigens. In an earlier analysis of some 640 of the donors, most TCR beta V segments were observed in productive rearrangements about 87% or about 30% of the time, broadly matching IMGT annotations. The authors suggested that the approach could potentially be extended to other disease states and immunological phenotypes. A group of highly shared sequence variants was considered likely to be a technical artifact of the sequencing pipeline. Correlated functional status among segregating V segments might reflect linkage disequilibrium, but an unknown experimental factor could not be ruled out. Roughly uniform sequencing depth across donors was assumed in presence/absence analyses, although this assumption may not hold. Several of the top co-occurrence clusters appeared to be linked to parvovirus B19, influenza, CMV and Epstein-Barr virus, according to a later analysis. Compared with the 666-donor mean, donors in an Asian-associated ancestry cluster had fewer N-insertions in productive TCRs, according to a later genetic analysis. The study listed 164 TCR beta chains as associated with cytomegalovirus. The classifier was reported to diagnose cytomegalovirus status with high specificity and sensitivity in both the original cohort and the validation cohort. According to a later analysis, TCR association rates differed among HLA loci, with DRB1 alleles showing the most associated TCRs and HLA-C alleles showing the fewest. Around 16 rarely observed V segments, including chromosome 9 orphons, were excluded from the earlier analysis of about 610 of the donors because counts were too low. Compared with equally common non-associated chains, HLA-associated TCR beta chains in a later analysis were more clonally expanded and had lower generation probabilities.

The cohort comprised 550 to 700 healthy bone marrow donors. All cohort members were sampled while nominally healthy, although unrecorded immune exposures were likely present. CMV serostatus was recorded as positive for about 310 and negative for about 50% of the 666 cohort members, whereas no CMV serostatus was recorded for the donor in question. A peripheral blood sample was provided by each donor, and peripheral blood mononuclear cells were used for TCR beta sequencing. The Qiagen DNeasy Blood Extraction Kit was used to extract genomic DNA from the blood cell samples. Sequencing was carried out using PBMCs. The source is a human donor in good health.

The encoded CDR3 is CASNRLTGYNEQFF. Here is the DNA: TGTGCCAGCAACAGGCTGACCGGCTACAATGAGCAGTTCTTC. In this chain, TRBV6-1 is recombined with TRBJ2-1; possibly the D gene is TRBD1, per 5 matching bases. The CDR3, cysteine through phenylalanine, is 14 amino acids long. Just the 42-base CDR3 DNA is kept, in frame starting at base 1. The CDR1 and CDR2 encoded by the germline V gene are MNHNS and SASEGT. The V and J ends are trimmed by 7 bases and 3 bases, leaving 13 bases between them.